This entry concerns a single TCR beta chain. Its specificity is not known. The protocol was immunoSEQ multiplex PCR, while the TCRdb copy is restricted to in-frame clones and leaves out a portion. Found here are about 110,000 clones, more than 60% of them singletons; the top ten hold about 4.5%. The V end was cut by 0 bases, the J end by 0 bases, with 8 bases between. CDR3 length equals 15 residues. Germline lookup yields CDR1 SGHRS and CDR2 YFSETQ. Every patient had mismatch repair deficiency by PCR or immunohistochemistry. TCRs were sequenced from a few patients responding to pembrolizumab. These data are taken from a study of PD-1 blockade in mismatch repair-deficient tumors. Study details: All were previously treated, progressing patients with 12 mismatch repair-deficient cancer types.

Study-wide findings and caveats: Tumor-resident clones, often undetectable pretreatment in blood, expanded then contracted after pembrolizumab.

The chain joins TRBV5-1 to TRBJ2-3; D ambiguous. Sample: peripheral blood, taken approximately 14 months after starting pembrolizumab. The clonotype comes from an adult with mismatch repair-deficient cancer. This CDR3 reads CASSLDLSSTDTQYF. CDR3 nucleotide sequence: TGCGCCAGCAGCTTGGACCTATCTAGCACAGATACGCAGTATTTT.